The 4 T cell receptor beta chains reported below all come from one sample, sequenced in a study of vaccination and CD4 T cells after COVID-19. Antigens for these TCRs are unknown. The study sequenced cultured CD4+ T cell DNA using the Oncomine TCR Beta short-read assay. MiXCR, applied by TCRdb to the PCR reads, yields one record per CDR3 protein. This sample yields about 11,000 distinct CDR3 sequences, of which 31% are seen a single time; 8.5% to 10% belongs to the top ten. Treatment in this sample: approximately 10-day PBMC culture with coronavirus spike peptide pools or control peptides (ViraFEST assay). Sequencing was carried out using CD4+ T cells from blood, cultured in vitro. These TCRs come from a human donor who had recovered from COVID-19.

The chain combines TRBV11-3 with TRBJ2-7; D unclear. This CDR3 has 14 residues. Looked up from germline, CDR1 is SGHNT and CDR2 is YENEEA. Trimming removed 1 base from V and 6 bases from J, with 13 bases in between. The CDR3: CASSLGPAVAEQYF. The CDR3 nucleotides are TGTGCCAGCAGCTTAGGGCCGGCAGTTGCCGAGCAGTACTTC.

The gene calls are TRBV18 and TRBJ2-5; D is ambiguous. CDR3 length: 14 residues. The V and J ends lost 6 bases and 4 bases respectively, with 15 bases between them. The germline gives CDR1 KGHSH, CDR2 LQKENI. This CDR3 is CASSSQDGLETQYF. DNA for the CDR3: TGTGCCAGCTCCTCCCAGGACGGCCTAGAGACCCAGTACTTC.

In its sample, this clonotype was seen a few times. The chain has TRBV11-3 and TRBJ1-2, with 9 bases matching TRBD1. CDR1 and CDR2 from the germline V gene are SGHNT and YENEEA. The CDR3 has 13 amino acids. V was clipped by 5 bases and J by 4 bases; unmatched bases: 2. The DNA for the CDR3 is TGTGCCAGCAGCCCGGACAGGGGCTATGGCTACACCTTC. This translates into CASSPDRGYGYTF.

V is TRBV7-9 and J is TRBJ1-1; D not resolved. CDR1 and CDR2 from the germline V gene are SEHNR and FQNEAQ (reference sequence). The CDR3 consists of 12 residues. V lost 4 bases and J lost 1, with 4 bases in between. The CDR3 DNA sequence: TGTGCCAGCAGCTGGGAGAACACTGAAGCTTTCTTT. This translates into CASSWENTEAFF.